This TCR beta chain stems from a study of cytomegalovirus exposure and HLA in healthy donors. Study information: The approximately 110 validation repertoires and the 650 to 850 first-cohort repertoires shared a platform, a later analysis reported. General study points: It was reportedly the case that the classifier diagnosed cytomegalovirus status with high specificity and sensitivity. Whilst most TCR sequences proved rare, a subset of public TCRs occurred across many donors.

The CDR3 extends over 19 amino acids. Unmatched junction bases numbered 11, after V lost 0 bases and J lost 5 bases. The V gene's germline CDR1 is LGHNA and CDR2 YNFKEQ. TCRdb keeps only in-frame clones here, not all; method: immunoSEQ multiplex PCR. The sample holds 150,000 to 200,000 clones; roughly 91% are singletons and the top ten take around 3.8%. With respect to this clone: As yet, its antigen is unknown.

The approximately 120-subject validation cohort, separate from the roughly 700-subject first cohort, included the donors. The receptor was isolated from a man between 18 and 29 years old in good health and CMV-seropositive. The chain has TRBV4-2 and TRBJ2-1; 12 bases match TRBD2. Sequenced: PBMCs. The CDR3 DNA reads as TGTGCCAGCAGCCAAGACCCCGGACTAGCGGGGAACGTGGACAATGAGCAGTTCTTC. Encoded protein: CASSQDPGLAGNVDNEQFF.